Following are 20 T cell receptor beta chains from one sample sequenced in a study of blood T cell repertoires in COVID-19 (dated by TCRdb to 2018 to 2020). Library preparation was by the immunoSEQ multiplex PCR assay. Imported from immuneACCESS, the table was reduced by TCRdb to in-frame sequences with V and J called. These copies leave out some clones; in studies compared against another copy, an unresolved V gene accounts for under half, and the cause of the remainder is not known. The sample contains 45,000 or so clones, approximately 85% of them found a single time. The top ten clones comprise 25% to 35% of the sample. Sequences were obtained from peripheral blood. The receptors were sampled from a woman older than 75 with acute or convalescent COVID-19.

The J gene is TRBJ2-3, the V gene TRBV5-1; 8 bases agree with TRBD1. The germline V gene encodes CDR1 SGHRS and CDR2 YFSETQ. The CDR3 spans 18 residues. With 4 bases clipped from V and 2 bases from J, the junction kept 15 bases outside the gene matches. The CDR3 here is CASSRGTGVVGFTDTQYF. The CDR3 DNA reads TGCGCCAGCAGCAGGGGGACAGGCGTGGTGGGGTTCACAGATACGCAGTATTTT.

This rearrangement joins TRBV20-1 to TRBJ1-2, with D maybe TRBD1 (5 bases). The V gene's germline CDR1 is DFQATT and CDR2 SNEGSKA (reference sequence). CDR3 size: 14 residues. Trimming took off 3 bases at V and 0 bases at J, with 11 bases between the two ends. The CDR3 DNA reads as TGCAGTGCTAGTCAGGGAATGACTAACTATGGCTACACCTTC. Translation gives CSASQGMTNYGYTF.

The rearrangement joins TRBV3-1 (or the pseudogene TRBV3-2) to TRBJ2-5; tentatively, D is TRBD2 (5 bases). The CDR3 is 14 residues long. CDR1 and CDR2 (germline): LGHDT, YNNKEL (reference sequence). V was shortened by 5 bases and J by 5 bases, with 15 bases between the two germline ends. The CDR3 bases are TGTGCCAGCAGCAAAGCTAGCCGCGGGGAGACCCAGTACTTC. This codes for CASSKASRGETQYF.

The V and J genes are TRBV5-1 and TRBJ2-5, with D possibly TRBD1 on 6 matching bases. V shed 1 base and J shed 2 bases, with 12 bases lying between them. The CDR3 runs to 15 residues. From germline, CDR1 is SGHRS and CDR2 YFSETQ. This CDR3 is CASSLFGQSQETQYF. The CDR3 bases are TGCGCCAGCAGCTTGTTCGGACAGTCTCAAGAGACCCAGTACTTC.

The chain links TRBV24-1 to TRBJ2-1; possibly TRBD2 for D (6 bases). The CDR3 sequence is 16 residues long. Trimming shortened V by 3 bases and J by 0 bases, and 11 bases separated the two germline ends. Germline-derived CDR1 and CDR2 are KGHDR and SFDVKD. This CDR3 reads CATSDNSGRSYNEQFF. The CDR3 nucleotides are TGTGCCACCAGTGATAATAGCGGACGCTCCTACAATGAGCAGTTCTTC.

The chain recombines TRBV19 with TRBJ2-2, with 8 bases matching TRBD2. CDR3 size: 14 residues. CDR1 and CDR2 from the germline V gene are LNHDA and SQIVND (reference sequence). V shed 10 bases, J shed 6 bases, and the junction held 10 bases outside the gene matches. CDR3 sequence: CATGVAGLAGELFF. DNA of the CDR3: TGTGCCACCGGGGTAGCGGGACTCGCCGGGGAGCTGTTTTTT.

The chain has TRBV27 and TRBJ2-7; D perhaps matches TRBD2 (6 bases). Germline lookup yields CDR1 MNHEY and CDR2 SMNVEV (reference sequence). V was pared by 3 bases and J by 3 bases, with 9 bases between. The CDR3 runs to 13 residues. The DNA for the CDR3 is TGTGCCAGCAGTTTTCTAGCGAGCTACGAGCAGTACTTC. Its translation: CASSFLASYEQYF.

J is TRBJ2-1 and V is TRBV19; D perhaps matches TRBD2 (6 bases). The CDR3 totals 13 residues. Trimming took 5 bases from V and 15 from J, leaving 20 bases between them. CDR1 LNHDA and CDR2 SQIVND come from the germline V gene (reference sequence). CDR3 nucleotides: TGTGCCAGTAGTTTCGGACTATCGGTGGAGGCGTTCTTC. Residues: CASSFGLSVEAFF. The full variable domain, completed using reference TRBV19 and TRBJ2-1, is DGGITQSPKYLFRKEGQNVTLSCEQNLNHDAMYWYRQDPGQGLRLIYYSQIVNDFQKGDIAEGYSVSREKKESFPLTVTSAQKNPTAFYLCASSFGLSVEAFFGPGTRLTVL.

The V and J genes are TRBV19 and TRBJ2-3; the D is unclear. The V end lost 5 bases, the J end lost 1 base, and 10 bases lay between the germline ends. This CDR3 has 14 residues. Germline loops: CDR1 LNHDA, CDR2 SQIVND (reference sequence). CDR3 protein: CASSYGLRTDTQYF. The CDR3 DNA follows: TGTGCCAGTAGTTACGGTTTACGCACAGATACGCAGTATTTT.

The genes are TRBV12-3 or TRBV12-4 and TRBJ2-1; D gene ambiguous. Trimming cost V 7 bases and J 5 bases, with 6 bases left between them. There are 11 residues in the CDR3. CDR3 protein: CASTPNNEQFF. The CDR3 bases are TGTGCCAGCACCCCTAACAATGAGCAGTTCTTC.

The V call is TRBV30, the J call TRBJ2-2; 10 bases line up with TRBD2. This CDR3 spans 18 amino acids. Germline CDR1 is GTSNPN and CDR2 is SVGIG (reference sequence). Trimming removed 1 base from V and 7 bases from J; junction bases left unmatched: 15. The CDR3 DNA sequence: TGTGCCTGGAGTGATATCCCTAGCGGGAGTTTGAAAAACGGGGAGCTGTTTTTT. Translated, it gives CAWSDIPSGSLKNGELFF.

V usage is TRBV15 and J usage is TRBJ2-5; the D gene is possibly TRBD1 (5 bases). Germline V gene data show CDR1 as LNHNV and CDR2 as YYDKDF (reference sequence). The CDR3 is 14 amino acids. The V gene lost 5 bases and the J gene lost 5 bases, with 15 bases spanning the gap. CDR3 in DNA: TGTGCCACCAGCGGAACGCAGGGTCGGGAGACCCAGTACTTC. Translation gives CATSGTQGRETQYF.

J is TRBJ1-6 and V is TRBV3-1 (or the pseudogene TRBV3-2); D unresolved. The CDR3 sequence is 15 residues long. Per the germline V gene, CDR1 is LGHDT and CDR2 is YNNKEL (reference sequence). V was shortened by 2 bases and J by 6 bases, with 11 bases between the two germline ends. The CDR3 DNA reads as TGTGCCAGCAGCCAATCGCCGACGGGTAATTCACCCCTCCACTTT. It specifies CASSQSPTGNSPLHF.

This chain links TRBV28 with TRBJ2-2; a weak D match, TRBD1 (6 bases). The germline CDR1 and CDR2 sequences are MDHEN and SYDVKM. The CDR3 spans 14 residues. V lost 5 bases, J lost 1 base, and 8 bases lay in between. The CDR3 loop is CASSVGQNTGELFF. CDR3 nucleotide sequence: TGTGCCAGCAGTGTGGGACAGAACACCGGGGAGCTGTTTTTT.

The rearrangement uses TRBV28 and TRBJ2-5; 7 bases line up with TRBD2. V lost 5 bases to trimming and J lost 7 bases; unmatched junction nucleotides: 7. Germline assignment: CDR1 MDHEN and CDR2 SYDVKM. The CDR3 is made up of 13 amino acids. This CDR3 is CASSLGLEGTQYF. Here the CDR3 DNA reads TGTGCCAGCAGTCTAGGACTAGAGGGGACCCAGTACTTC. Combining the CDR3 with reference TRBV28 and TRBJ2-5 gives the whole variable domain DVKVTQSSRYLVKRTGEKVFLECVQDMDHENMFWYRQDPGLGLRLIYFSYDVKMKEKGDIPEGYSVSREKKERFSLILESASTNQTSMYLCASSLGLEGTQYFGPGTRLLVL.

V and J are TRBV7-6 and TRBJ2-1; TRBD2 is a possible D gene (6 bases). Germline CDR1 reads SGHVS; CDR2 reads FNYEAQ. The CDR3 is 15 residues long. V lost 5 bases and J lost 6, with 17 bases in between. CDR3 DNA sequence: TGTGCCAGCAGCCCACCCATCGGGGACTCCAATGAGCAGTTCTTC. Amino acid sequence: CASSPPIGDSNEQFF.

This clone was detected only a few times. The rearrangement joins TRBV7-6 to TRBJ2-7, with 7 bases fitting TRBD2. Trimming at V came to 1 base and at J to 7 bases, leaving 13 bases not matched to a gene. The CDR3 is 16 residues long. Germline V lookup: CDR1 SGHVS, CDR2 FNYEAQ. CDR3 residues: CASSLGPPAGAGEQYF. The CDR3 nucleotides are TGTGCCAGCAGCTTAGGGCCCCCGGCGGGAGCAGGTGAGCAGTACTTC.

J is TRBJ1-6 and V is TRBV28; 7 bases match TRBD1. This CDR3 contains 17 residues. V dropped 6 bases and J dropped 0; count of bases not matched to a gene: 8. From germline, CDR1 is MDHEN and CDR2 SYDVKM. The CDR3 here is CASSQGTANSYNSPLHF. DNA of the CDR3: TGTGCCAGCAGCCAGGGGACAGCTAACTCCTATAATTCACCCCTCCACTTT.

V gene TRBV5-4 combines with J gene TRBJ2-2; 7 bases are shared with TRBD1. V lost 5 bases to trimming and J lost 5 bases; unmatched junction nucleotides: 3. The CDR3 contains 13 residues. From germline, CDR1 is SGHNT and CDR2 YYREEE (reference sequence). CDR3 nucleotides: TGTGCCAGCAGTCCGGACAGGACCGGGGAGCTGTTTTTT. It is translated as CASSPDRTGELFF.

The chain combines TRBV28 with TRBJ2-7; 7 nucleotides match TRBD1. Germline-derived CDR1 and CDR2 are MDHEN and SYDVKM. V trimming: 6 bases; J trimming: 3 bases; junction bases outside the gene matches: 5. The CDR3 consists of 13 residues. CDR3 sequence reads: CASSRDSLYEQYF. CDR3 sequence (DNA): TGTGCCAGCAGCCGGGACAGCCTCTACGAGCAGTACTTC.